These 13 T cell receptor beta chains were sequenced from one sample in a study of regulatory T cells in long-lasting Graves disease. Time point described: newly diagnosed GD, antithyroid drugs for less than 3 months. PBMC RNA served as the TCR library source. Researchers made TCR beta libraries by using iRepertoire HTBI primers and running Arm-PCR on CDR3 regions. TCRdb used MiXCR to reprocess the multiplex PCR reads, holding one entry per CDR3 protein. The table includes some 250,000 distinct CDR3 sequences, about 17% detected once. The material was peripheral blood mononuclear cells (PBMCs), obtained at new diagnosis, from a patient treated with antithyroid drugs. The receptors were sampled from a female donor with Graves disease.

This clonotype was detected a few times. One base away lies a much larger clone, so this may be a sequencing read error. This chain uses TRBV2 with TRBJ2-3; D not certain. The length of the CDR3 is 15 residues. V shed 3 bases and J shed 2 bases, with 12 bases lying between them. Per the germline V gene, CDR1 is SNHLY and CDR2 is FYNNEI. The CDR3 DNA reads as TGTGCCAGCAGTGACCCGACGATTACCACAGATACGCAGTATTTT. Its protein product is CASSDPTITTDTQYF.

On this clonotype: One base away lies a much larger clone, so this may be a sequencing read error. The missing conserved phenylalanine or tryptophan at the end of this CDR3 makes a read error likely. The chain joins TRBV18 to TRBJ2-5; a weak D match, TRBD1 (6 bases). CDR1 is KGHSH and CDR2 is LQKENI in the germline V gene. CDR3 length: 15 residues. Trimming left V 0 bases short and J 1 base short, with 9 bases between. CDR3 loop: CASSPPPTGQETQYS. CDR3 sequence (DNA): TGTGCCAGCTCACCACCCCCGACAGGCCAAGAGACCCAGTACTCC.

This clonotype was detected ten times or more. The chain combines TRBV10-3 with TRBJ2-7; 9 nucleotides match TRBD2. After removal of 4 bases from V and 1 base from J, the junction contained 5 bases not matched to a gene. CDR1 and CDR2 (germline): ENHRY, SYGVKD. CDR3 length: 15 amino acids. The CDR3 here is CAISGGLAMSYEQYF. For the CDR3, the DNA is TGTGCCATCAGTGGGGGACTAGCTATGTCCTACGAGCAGTACTTC.

The genes are TRBV6-2 or TRBV6-3 and TRBJ2-1; the match to TRBD2 covers 11 bases. CDR3 length: 16 amino acids. Per the germline V gene, CDR1 is MNHEY and CDR2 is SVGEGT. J gave up 8 bases and V 5 bases, and 11 bases lay outside the gene matches. The CDR3 bases are TGTGCCAGCAGTGGAGCCCTGACTAGCGGGAAGGATGAGCAGTTCTTC. Protein product: CASSGALTSGKDEQFF.

The CDR3 sequence is CASLGPGANVLTF. The CDR3, as DNA: TGTGCCAGCTTAGGTCCCGGGGCCAACGTCCTGACTTTC. This rearrangement joins TRBV7-8 to TRBJ2-6; D is undetermined. CDR1 is SGHVS, CDR2 FQNEAQ, per germline. The V and J ends lost 8 bases and 4 bases respectively, with 9 bases between them. The CDR3 covers 13 residues.

This clonotype was observed a handful of times. A read error is possible here, since a much larger clone lies one base away. V gene TRBV15 combines with J gene TRBJ1-1, with D unclear. Germline V CDR1 and CDR2: LNHNV, YYDKDF (reference sequence). This CDR3 contains 14 residues. Trimming left V 1 base short and J 2 bases short, with 8 bases between. In DNA, the CDR3 is TGTGCCACCAGCAGAGCAGAGCCCAACACTGAAGCTTTCTTT. The encoded protein is CATSRAEPNTEAFF.

The V and J genes are TRBV2 and TRBJ1-5, with 7 bases lining up with TRBD1. Germline assignment: CDR1 SNHLY and CDR2 FYNNEI. This CDR3 contains 14 residues. V lost 7 bases and J lost 5; bases outside the gene matches: 8. For the CDR3, the DNA is TGTGCCAGCAATCAGGGACAGCTAGATCAGCCCCAGCATTTT. It is translated as CASNQGQLDQPQHF.

This clonotype was seen a few times. This chain uses TRBV24-1 with TRBJ2-6; tentatively, D is TRBD1 (5 bases). The germline gives CDR1 KGHDR, CDR2 SFDVKD. The CDR3 has 13 amino acids. V lost 10 bases, J lost 1 base, and 7 bases lay in between. The CDR3 protein is CATQGSGANVLTF. CDR3 bases: TGTGCCACTCAGGGTTCTGGGGCCAACGTCCTGACTTTC.

The chain has TRBV20-1 and TRBJ2-1; 11 nucleotides match TRBD2. Germline V gives CDR1 DFQATT, CDR2 SNEGSKA (reference sequence). The J segment lost 0 bases and the V segment lost 0 bases, leaving 4 bases of the junction unmatched. The CDR3 is 17 amino acids. The CDR3 reads CSARDKGLAASYNEQFF. Written as DNA, the CDR3 is TGCAGTGCTAGAGACAAGGGACTAGCGGCCTCCTACAATGAGCAGTTCTTC.

This clonotype was observed at least ten times. The chain combines TRBV11-3 with TRBJ2-3; 8 bases are shared with TRBD1. Germline loops: CDR1 SGHNT, CDR2 YENEEA. This CDR3 has 13 amino acids. Germline trimming cut 10 bases from V and 2 bases from J; bases unmatched to any gene: 5. The CDR3 region has the DNA TGTGCCACGGCGACAGGGGCCACAGATACGCAGTATTTT. It specifies CATATGATDTQYF.

This clonotype was found many times. The rearrangement links TRBV28 to TRBJ2-4; D not certain. CDR3 length equals 12 residues. Germline V gene sequence: CDR1 MDHEN, CDR2 SYDVKM. Trimming shortened V by 8 bases and J by 6 bases, and 11 bases separated the two germline ends. This chain's CDR3 is CASGLRINIQYF. The DNA for the CDR3 is TGTGCCAGCGGGCTTCGCATAAACATTCAGTACTTC.

This clonotype turned up a few times. This rearrangement joins TRBV13 to TRBJ2-2, with 7 positions matching TRBD2. The CDR3 spans 16 residues. Germline V gene lookup returns CDR1 PRHDT and CDR2 FYEKMQ (reference sequence). The J segment lost 1 base and the V segment lost 5 bases, leaving 7 bases of the junction unmatched. The CDR3 reads CASSPKLAVNTGELFF. DNA for the CDR3: TGTGCCAGCAGCCCAAAGCTAGCGGTGAACACCGGGGAGCTGTTTTTT.

The chain carries TRBV6-4 and TRBJ1-5; D is possibly TRBD1 (5 bases). Per germline, CDR1 MRHNA and CDR2 SNTAGT. The CDR3 consists of 13 residues. The V gene lost 4 bases and the J gene lost 7 bases, with 11 bases spanning the gap. The CDR3 region is CASSAQGGQPQHF. The CDR3 region has the DNA TGTGCCAGCAGTGCGCAGGGCGGACAGCCCCAGCATTTT.